The TCR beta chain under discussion was sequenced for a study of cytomegalovirus exposure and HLA in healthy donors. It was with 60 Vbeta and 13 Jbeta primers that the PCR ran. Generated by immunoSEQ multiplex PCR, the TCRdb table keeps only in-frame clones and is missing some. This table has some 87,000 clones, more than 55% appearing once. The V and J ends lost 9 bases and 0 bases, in that order; junction bases with no gene match: 2. The CDR3 extends over 13 amino acids. Germline CDR1 is ENHRY and CDR2 is SYGVKD. Points on this clone: What it binds is unknown.

Study-wide findings and caveats: Beyond CMV serostatus, there was no information to go on about immune exposure.

V usage is TRBV10-3 and J usage is TRBJ2-5; 9 nucleotides align to TRBD2. The sequencing sample was made of PBMCs. The sequence came from a woman aged 25 to 39 in good health and CMV-seropositive. The CDR3 is CAIAGGYQETQYF. The CDR3 coding sequence is TGTGCCATTGCGGGGGGGTACCAAGAGACCCAGTACTTC.